The next 8 T cell receptor beta chains were all read from a single sample in a study of blood T cells in healthy people across ages. Primers used in a second PCR of about 6 to 11 cycles were a sample-barcoded 5' primer and a J-beta primer mix. Using its own MiXCR run on the 5' RACE reads, TCRdb lists one record per CDR3 protein. The table includes approximately 600,000 distinct CDR3 sequences, under 65% detected once. The sequencing input was blood. The receptors were gathered from a man in his 60s in good health.

The chain is built from TRBV11-2 and TRBJ2-3; D uncertain. CDR1 and CDR2 (germline): SGHAT, FQNNGV. Trimming shortened V by 1 base and J by 0 bases, and 14 bases separated the two germline ends. The CDR3 is 17 residues long. The CDR3, as DNA: TGTGCCAGCAGCTTAGTACGCAGTAGGCCTAGCACAGATACGCAGTATTTT. It specifies CASSLVRSRPSTDTQYF.

The chain is built from TRBV20-1 and TRBJ1-5; D is undetermined. V lost 5 bases and J lost 2, with 10 bases in between. The CDR3 contains 13 residues. Germline loops: CDR1 DFQATT, CDR2 SNEGSKA (reference sequence). The CDR3: CSAPRPGNQPQHF. The DNA for the CDR3 is TGCAGTGCTCCAAGGCCCGGCAATCAGCCCCAGCATTTT.

The V call is TRBV5-6, the J call TRBJ2-3; TRBD2 might be the D (6 bases). CDR1 and CDR2 from the germline V gene are SGHDT and YYEEEE. The CDR3 is 16 residues long. The V end was cut by 4 bases, the J end by 1 base, with 16 bases between. The CDR3 region is CASSLVGGARTDTQYF. In DNA, the CDR3 is TGTGCCAGCAGCCTGGTAGGAGGGGCGCGCACAGATACGCAGTATTTT.

The chain has TRBV14 and TRBJ2-2; D is unresolved. The V end lost 0 bases, the J end lost 6 bases, and 8 bases lay between the germline ends. Germline V gives CDR1 SGHDN, CDR2 FVKESK. The CDR3 runs 14 residues. The CDR3 DNA sequence: TGTGCCAGCAGCCAAGATCTCCCTCCCGGGGAGCTGTTTTTT. This sequence encodes CASSQDLPPGELFF. Variable domain in full (rest from reference TRBV14 and TRBJ2-2): EAGVTQFPSHSVIEKGQTVTLRCDPISGHDNLYWYRRVMGKEIKFLLHFVKESKQDESGMPNNRFLAERTGGTYSTLKVQPAELEDSGVYFCASSQDLPPGELFFGEGSRLTVL.

This clonotype has more than one count but fewer than ten. This chain uses TRBV7-2 with TRBJ2-2, with D uncertain. Germline CDR1 and CDR2: SGHTA and FQGNSA. This CDR3 contains 13 residues. The V and J ends lost 5 bases and 0 bases respectively, with 4 bases between them. The CDR3 region is CASSGANTGELFF. CDR3 DNA: TGTGCCAGCAGCGGGGCGAACACCGGGGAGCTGTTTTTT.

V gene TRBV6-6 combines with J gene TRBJ1-1; 9 nucleotides align to TRBD1. Germline values: CDR1 MNHNY, CDR2 SVGAGI (reference sequence). This CDR3 is built from 15 residues. The ends lost 0 bases at V and 3 bases at J; junction bases unmatched: 2. The CDR3 protein is CASSYSRDRDTEAFF. In nucleotides, the CDR3 is TGTGCCAGCAGTTACTCGAGGGACAGGGACACTGAAGCTTTCTTT.

There are a few counts of this clonotype. V gene TRBV20-1 combines with J gene TRBJ2-7; 7 nucleotides agree with TRBD1. The V segment lost 6 bases and the J segment 2 bases; nucleotides outside the gene matches: 10. Looked up from germline, CDR1 is DFQATT and CDR2 is SNEGSKA (reference sequence). The CDR3 runs to 14 residues. The chain's CDR3 is CSATTRDSPYEQYF. CDR3 nucleotide sequence: TGCAGTGCCACTACCCGGGACAGCCCCTACGAGCAGTACTTC.

The V gene is TRBV20-1, the J gene TRBJ1-2, with 7 positions matching TRBD1. The J segment lost 6 bases and the V segment lost 3 bases, leaving 7 bases of the junction unmatched. Germline CDR1 is DFQATT and CDR2 is SNEGSKA (reference sequence). This CDR3 contains 13 residues. CDR3 nucleotide sequence: TGCAGTGCTAGTTCCGGGACAGCTCATGGCTACACCTTC. As protein: CSASSGTAHGYTF.